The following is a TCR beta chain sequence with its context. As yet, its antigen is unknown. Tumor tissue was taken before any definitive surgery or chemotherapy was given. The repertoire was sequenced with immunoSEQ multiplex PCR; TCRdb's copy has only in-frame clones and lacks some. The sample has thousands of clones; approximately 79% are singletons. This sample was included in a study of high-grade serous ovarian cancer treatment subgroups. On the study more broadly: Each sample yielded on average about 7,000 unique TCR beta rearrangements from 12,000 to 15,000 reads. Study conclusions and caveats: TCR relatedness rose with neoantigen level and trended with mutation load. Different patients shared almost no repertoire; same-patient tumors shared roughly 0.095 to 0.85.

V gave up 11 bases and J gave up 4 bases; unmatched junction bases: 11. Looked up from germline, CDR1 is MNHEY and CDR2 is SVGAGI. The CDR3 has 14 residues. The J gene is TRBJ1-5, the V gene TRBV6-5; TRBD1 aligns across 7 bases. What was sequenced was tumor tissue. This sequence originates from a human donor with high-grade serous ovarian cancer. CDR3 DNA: TGTGCCGCAACCTCCGGGACAGTGAATCAGCCCCAGCATTTT. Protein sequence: CAATSGTVNQPQHF.